This T cell receptor (beta chain) was identified in a study of long-term antiretroviral therapy in people with HIV. Points from the study as a whole: Absence of data on ART adherence, viral resistance or therapy changes was noted.

The assay, immunoSEQ v3.0, was run at survey level. The study targeted roughly 35,000-50,000 T-cell genomes per sample in sequencing. The data were produced by immunoSEQ multiplex PCR, yet TCRdb's version contains in-frame clones alone and is incomplete. The data show approximately 21,000 clones, 70% to 90% seen once. As to this clone: Its target is not known.

The specimen comprised unsorted PBMCs, sampled 2.3 years after starting antiretroviral therapy. This TCR was sampled from a man between 60 and 75 years old with HIV.

The CDR3 protein is CASSLRRETSNQPQHF. As DNA, the CDR3 is TGTGCCAGCAGCCTAAGACGGGAAACCAGCAATCAGCCCCAGCATTTT. V is TRBV11-1 and J is TRBJ1-5; no firm D call. Trimming took 5 bases from V and 1 from J, leaving 15 bases between them. The CDR3 has 16 residues. Germline V gene lookup returns CDR1 SGHAT and CDR2 FQDESV (reference sequence).